Following are 3 T cell receptor beta chains from one sample sequenced in a study of T cell responses to AZD1222 COVID-19 vaccine. The assay was immunoSEQ multiplex PCR, and TCRdb's table has in-frame clones only and misses some. The repertoire holds about 190,000 clones, with around 93% as singletons. The sequenced sample was peripheral blood, obtained on day 0 of AZD1222 vaccination. Receptor source: an adult in good health.

This chain links TRBV28 with TRBJ2-3; a weak D match, TRBD2 (5 bases). CDR3 length equals 12 residues. With 5 bases removed from V and 9 bases from J, the gap between germline ends came to 12 bases. Germline V gives CDR1 MDHEN, CDR2 SYDVKM. The CDR3 protein is CASSPQRRTQYF. The CDR3 coding sequence is TGTGCCAGCAGTCCACAGAGGAGGACGCAGTATTTT.

This sequence joins TRBV27 and TRBJ2-7, with D possibly being TRBD1 or TRBD2 (5 bases each). In germline, CDR1 is MNHEY, CDR2 SMNVEV (reference sequence). The length of the CDR3 is 18 residues. The ends were cut back, 3 bases at V and 0 bases at J, with 21 bases in the middle. CDR3 DNA: TGTGCCAGCAGTTTTCTACGGGACGGCCAATGGAGCTCCTACGAGCAGTACTTC. This sequence encodes CASSFLRDGQWSSYEQYF.

This clone was recorded only once. The V call is TRBV7-3, the J call TRBJ1-3; D not resolved. Trimming cost V 3 bases and J 2 bases, with 8 bases left between them. The CDR3 runs to 14 residues. Germline CDR1 and CDR2: SGHTA and FQGTGA. The CDR3, as DNA: TGTGCCAGCAGCTTGGGAGAACCTGGAAACACCATATATTTT. It is translated as CASSLGEPGNTIYF.